This TCR beta chain originates from a study of blood T cell repertoires in COVID-19. Study context: There were acute and convalescent COVID-19 samples, and they came from the United States, Italy and Spain.

Some clones are missing from TCRdb's copy, which holds only in-frame ones; the method was immunoSEQ multiplex PCR. Of some 350,000 clones listed, around 87% were seen once; the top ten hold about 6.3%. The CDR3 is 17 amino acids. CDR1 and CDR2 from the germline V gene are SGHDN and FVKESK. V was shortened by 4 bases and J by 3 bases, with 22 bases between the two germline ends. This chain connects TRBV14 to TRBJ2-7; D may be TRBD2 (6 bases). Sequences were obtained from peripheral blood. This clonotype originated in a woman in her fifties or sixties with COVID-19, enrolled during active disease. For the CDR3, the DNA is TGTGCCAGCAGCCTCCTCAAGCCGGGGGATACGAACTACGAGCAGTACTTC. Translation gives CASSLLKPGDTNYEQYF.